A selection of T cell receptor beta chains follows, all from one sample in a study of blood T cell repertoires in COVID-19. Sequencing used immunoSEQ multiplex PCR; TCRdb keeps in-frame clones, though not all of them. The sample records more than 85,000 clones, 80% to 90% being singletons. Sequenced material: peripheral blood. Receptors originate from a woman between 65 and 79 years old with acute or convalescent COVID-19. Each CDR3 is given with its conserved first and last residue. A D gene is named only where the DNA matches it firmly. Some rows have no size entry. The others give once, few or many, or a class for an expanded clone.

v_gene	d_gene	abundance	j_gene	CDR3aa	CDR3nt
TRBV5-4	-	-	TRBJ2-1	CASRAESSYNEQFF	TGTGCCAGCCGTGCTGAGAGCTCCTACAATGAGCAGTTCTTC
TRBV5-6	-	-	TRBJ1-4	CASSPDSATNEKLFF	TGTGCCAGCAGCCCTGATAGTGCAACTAATGAAAAACTGTTTTTT
TRBV19	-	-	TRBJ2-6	CASSMGGPGANVLTF	TGTGCCAGTAGTATGGGCGGGCCCGGGGCCAACGTCCTGACTTTC
TRBV29-1	TRBD1	few	TRBJ1-5	CSVAPGGGQPQHF	TGCAGCGTTGCCCCAGGGGGCGGTCAGCCCCAGCATTTT
TRBV6-5	-	few	TRBJ2-7	CASIPRDWNEQYF	TGTGCCAGCATCCCCCGGGACTGGAACGAGCAGTACTTC
TRBV5-1	TRBD1	-	TRBJ1-2	CASQPGTGGYTF	TGCGCCAGCCAACCCGGGACAGGAGGCTACACCTTC
TRBV28	-	-	TRBJ2-7	CASSGGTPPYEQYF	TGTGCCAGCAGTGGTGGGACACCCCCATACGAGCAGTACTTC
TRBV5-4	-	-	TRBJ2-2	CASSLARNTGELFF	TGTGCCAGCAGCTTGGCTCGGAACACCGGGGAGCTGTTTTTT
TRBV5-1	TRBD1	-	TRBJ1-1	CASSRDRGGTEAFF	TGCGCCAGCAGCAGGGACAGGGGCGGCACTGAAGCTTTCTTT
TRBV6-4	TRBD2	-	TRBJ2-3	CAMFMGLAPKSDTQYF	TGTGCCATGTTTATGGGACTAGCGCCAAAATCTGATACGCAGTATTTT
TRBV11-2	TRBD2	-	TRBJ2-1	CASSLEAGGPHEQFF	TGTGCCAGCAGCTTAGAGGCGGGGGGGCCCCATGAGCAGTTCTTC
TRBV9	-	-	TRBJ1-6	CASSVDSSSYNSPLHF	TGTGCCAGCAGCGTAGACAGCAGCTCCTATAATTCACCCCTCCACTTT
TRBV10-3	TRBD1	-	TRBJ1-5	CAISELGQGSQPQHF	TGTGCCATCAGTGAGCTTGGACAGGGGAGTCAGCCCCAGCATTTT
TRBV15	-	-	TRBJ2-3	CATSAHSRPTDTQYF	TGTGCCACCAGCGCTCACAGCAGACCCACAGATACGCAGTATTTT
TRBV19	-	-	TRBJ2-7	CASSAYLSSYEQYF	TGTGCCAGTAGTGCCTACCTTAGCTCCTACGAGCAGTACTTC
TRBV18	-	-	TRBJ2-2	CASSPISRGNTGELFF	TGTGCCAGCTCACCCATTTCCAGGGGGAACACCGGGGAGCTGTTTTTT
TRBV5-1	-	-	TRBJ2-3	CASSLDSGTDTQYF	TGCGCCAGCAGCTTGGACAGCGGGACAGATACGCAGTATTTT
TRBV3-1/TRBV3-2	-	-	TRBJ1-1	CASSGRLNTEAFF	TGTGCCAGCAGCGGGCGCCTTAACACTGAAGCTTTCTTT
TRBV19	-	few	TRBJ1-2	CASSLRASNYGYTF	TGTGCCAGTAGTCTGCGGGCGTCTAACTATGGCTACACCTTC
TRBV6-2/TRBV6-3	TRBD2	-	TRBJ2-3	CASSLLAGGQDTQYF	TGTGCCAGCAGCCTACTAGCGGGGGGGCAAGATACGCAGTATTTT
TRBV5-1	-	-	TRBJ1-1	CASRLGGGRTEAFF	TGCGCCAGCAGATTGGGCGGGGGACGCACTGAAGCTTTCTTT
TRBV7-9	TRBD2	-	TRBJ2-3	CASSRTSGRFTDTQYF	TGTGCCAGCAGCCGGACTAGCGGGAGGTTCACAGATACGCAGTATTTT
TRBV9	TRBD2	-	TRBJ2-5	CASSESSGVQETQYF	TGTGCCAGCAGCGAGTCTAGCGGGGTACAAGAGACCCAGTACTTC
TRBV19	TRBD2	few	TRBJ2-2	CASSPGGRDTGELFF	TGTGCCAGTAGTCCTGGGGGGAGGGACACCGGGGAGCTGTTTTTT
TRBV28	TRBD1	few	TRBJ2-1	CASSLFPYRGPSYNEQFF	TGTGCCAGCAGTTTATTTCCCTACAGGGGACCCTCCTACAATGAGCAGTTCTTC
TRBV6-5	-	-	TRBJ1-1	CASIRLEFPEAFF	TGTGCCAGCATACGTCTGGAGTTCCCTGAAGCTTTCTTT
TRBV7-8	TRBD1	-	TRBJ2-7	CASSSGTASYEQYF	TGTGCCAGCAGCTCGGGGACAGCCTCCTACGAGCAGTACTTC
TRBV12-5	TRBD1	-	TRBJ1-5	CASGSGRSDRVTQPQHF	TGTGCTAGTGGTTCTGGTAGATCGGACAGGGTAACTCAGCCCCAGCATTTT
TRBV7-2	TRBD2	-	TRBJ2-2	CASRGETSGGYTGELFF	TGTGCCAGCAGGGGAGAAACTAGCGGGGGGTACACCGGGGAGCTGTTTTTT
TRBV28	-	few	TRBJ1-5	CASSFRGGEYQPQHF	TGTGCCAGCAGTTTCAGAGGGGGTGAGTATCAGCCCCAGCATTTT
TRBV6-5	-	-	TRBJ1-1	CASLTREGPNTEAFF	TGTGCCAGCTTGACTAGGGAGGGACCTAACACTGAAGCTTTCTTT
TRBV19	TRBD2	-	TRBJ2-2	CASSISSGDTGELFF	TGTGCCAGTAGTATCTCTAGCGGAGACACCGGGGAGCTGTTTTTT
TRBV19	-	-	TRBJ1-2	CASSIDGQRGYTF	TGTGCCAGTAGTATAGATGGGCAGCGGGGCTACACCTTC
TRBV30	-	-	TRBJ1-2	CAWSFGQTYGYTF	TGTGCCTGGAGTTTCGGACAGACCTATGGCTACACCTTC
TRBV3-1/TRBV3-2	TRBD2	-	TRBJ2-1	CASTWTSGNYNEQFF	TGTGCCAGCACCTGGACTAGCGGGAACTACAATGAGCAGTTCTTC